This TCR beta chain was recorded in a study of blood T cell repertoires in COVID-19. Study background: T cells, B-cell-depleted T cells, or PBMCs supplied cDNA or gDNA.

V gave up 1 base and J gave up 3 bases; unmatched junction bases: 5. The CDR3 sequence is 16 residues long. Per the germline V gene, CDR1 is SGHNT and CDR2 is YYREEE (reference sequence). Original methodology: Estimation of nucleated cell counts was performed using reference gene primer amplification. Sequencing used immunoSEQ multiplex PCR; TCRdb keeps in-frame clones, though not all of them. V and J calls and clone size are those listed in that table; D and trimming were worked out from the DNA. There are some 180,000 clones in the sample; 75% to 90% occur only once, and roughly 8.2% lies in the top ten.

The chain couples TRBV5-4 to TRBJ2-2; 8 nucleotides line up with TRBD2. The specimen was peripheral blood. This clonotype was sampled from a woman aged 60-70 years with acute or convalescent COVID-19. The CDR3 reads CASSLNIAGYTGELFF. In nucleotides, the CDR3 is TGTGCCAGCAGCTTGAATATAGCGGGATACACCGGGGAGCTGTTTTTT.